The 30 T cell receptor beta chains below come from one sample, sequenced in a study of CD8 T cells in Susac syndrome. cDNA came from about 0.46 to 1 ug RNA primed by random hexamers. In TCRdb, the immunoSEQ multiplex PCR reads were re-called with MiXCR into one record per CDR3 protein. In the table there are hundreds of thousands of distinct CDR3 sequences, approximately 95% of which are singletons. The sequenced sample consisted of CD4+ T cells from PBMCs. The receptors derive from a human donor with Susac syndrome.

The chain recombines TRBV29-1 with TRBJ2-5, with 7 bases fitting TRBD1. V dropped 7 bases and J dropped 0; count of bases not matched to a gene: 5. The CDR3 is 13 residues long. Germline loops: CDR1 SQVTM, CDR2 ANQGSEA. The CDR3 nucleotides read TGCAGCGCTCCAGGGACAGACCAAGAGACCCAGTACTTC. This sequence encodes CSAPGTDQETQYF. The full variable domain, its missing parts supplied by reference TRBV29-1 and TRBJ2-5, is SAVISQKPSRDICQRGTSLTIQCQVDSQVTMMFWYRQQPGQSLTLIATANQGSEATYESGFVIDKFPISRPNLTFSTLTVSNMSPEDSSIYLCSAPGTDQETQYFGPGTRLLVL.

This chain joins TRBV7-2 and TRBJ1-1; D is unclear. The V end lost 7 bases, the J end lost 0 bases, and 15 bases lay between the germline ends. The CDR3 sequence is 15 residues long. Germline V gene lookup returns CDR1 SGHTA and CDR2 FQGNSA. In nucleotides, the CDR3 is TGTGCCAGCAACCCGCCCCCGGGTTTGAACACTGAAGCTTTCTTT. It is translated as CASNPPPGLNTEAFF. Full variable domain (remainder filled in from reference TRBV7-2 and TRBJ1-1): GAGVSQSPSNKVTEKGKDVELRCDPISGHTALYWYRQSLGQGLEFLIYFQGNSAPDKSGLPSDRFSAERTGGSVSTLTIQRTQQEDSAVYLCASNPPPGLNTEAFFGQGTRLTVV.

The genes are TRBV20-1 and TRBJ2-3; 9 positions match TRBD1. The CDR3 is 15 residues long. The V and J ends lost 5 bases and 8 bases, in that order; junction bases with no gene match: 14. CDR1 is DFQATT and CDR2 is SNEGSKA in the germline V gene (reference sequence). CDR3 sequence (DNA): TGCAGTGCTCTACCCGACAGGGGGTTTTTGGGTACGCAGTATTTT. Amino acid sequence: CSALPDRGFLGTQYF.

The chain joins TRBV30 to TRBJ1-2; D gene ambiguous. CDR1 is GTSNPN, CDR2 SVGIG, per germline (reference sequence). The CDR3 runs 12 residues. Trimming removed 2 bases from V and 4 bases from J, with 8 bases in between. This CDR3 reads CAWSWEVYGYTF. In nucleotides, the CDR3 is TGTGCCTGGAGTTGGGAGGTCTATGGCTACACCTTC.

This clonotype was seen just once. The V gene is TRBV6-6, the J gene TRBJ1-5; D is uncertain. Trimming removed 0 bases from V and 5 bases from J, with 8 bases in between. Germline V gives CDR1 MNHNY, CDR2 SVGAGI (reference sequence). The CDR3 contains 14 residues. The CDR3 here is CASSYSTMHQPQHF. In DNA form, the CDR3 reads TGTGCCAGCAGTTACTCGACCATGCATCAGCCCCAGCATTTT.

For the CDR3, the DNA is TGTGCCAGCTCACTTTTGGACAACTACGAGCAGTACTTC. As protein: CASSLLDNYEQYF. The rearrangement joins TRBV18 to TRBJ2-7; D might be TRBD1 (5 bases). The V gene lost 4 bases and the J gene lost 3 bases, with 10 bases spanning the gap. Germline V gene lookup returns CDR1 KGHSH and CDR2 LQKENI. This CDR3 has 13 amino acids.

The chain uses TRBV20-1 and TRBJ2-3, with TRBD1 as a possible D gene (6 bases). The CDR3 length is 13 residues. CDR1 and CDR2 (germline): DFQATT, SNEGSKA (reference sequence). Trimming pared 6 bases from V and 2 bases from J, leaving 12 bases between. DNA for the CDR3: TGCAGTGCAACGGCAGGGGTCACAGATACGCAGTATTTT. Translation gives CSATAGVTDTQYF.

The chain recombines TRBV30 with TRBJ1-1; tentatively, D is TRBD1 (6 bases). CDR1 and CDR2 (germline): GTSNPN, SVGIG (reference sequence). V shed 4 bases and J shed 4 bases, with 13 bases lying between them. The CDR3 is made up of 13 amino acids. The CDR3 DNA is TGTGCCTGGAATAGACAGGAGAGCACTGAAGCTTTCTTT. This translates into CAWNRQESTEAFF.

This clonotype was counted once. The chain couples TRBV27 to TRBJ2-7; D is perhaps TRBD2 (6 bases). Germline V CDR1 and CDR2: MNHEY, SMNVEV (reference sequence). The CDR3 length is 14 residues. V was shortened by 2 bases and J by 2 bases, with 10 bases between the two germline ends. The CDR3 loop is CASSLLASTYEQYF. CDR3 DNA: TGTGCCAGCAGTTTACTAGCGTCTACCTACGAGCAGTACTTC.

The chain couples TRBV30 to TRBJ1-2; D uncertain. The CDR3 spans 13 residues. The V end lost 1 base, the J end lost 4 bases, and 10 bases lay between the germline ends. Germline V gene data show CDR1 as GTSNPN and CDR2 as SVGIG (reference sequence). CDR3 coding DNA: TGTGCCTGGAGTGGGCAGCAAACCTATGGCTACACCTTC. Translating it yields CAWSGQQTYGYTF.

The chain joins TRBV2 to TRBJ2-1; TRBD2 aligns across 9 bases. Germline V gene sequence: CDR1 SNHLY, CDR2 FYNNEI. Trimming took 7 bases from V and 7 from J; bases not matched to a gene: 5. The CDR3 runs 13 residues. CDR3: CASMTSGRNEQFF. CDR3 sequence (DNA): TGTGCCAGCATGACTAGCGGTAGGAATGAGCAGTTCTTC. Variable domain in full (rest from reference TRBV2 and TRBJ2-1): EPEVTQTPSHQVTQMGQEVILRCVPISNHLYFYWYRQILGQKVEFLVSFYNNEISEKSEIFDDQFSVERPDGSNFTLKIRSTKLEDSAMYFCASMTSGRNEQFFGPGTRLTVL.

For the CDR3, the DNA is TGTGCCAGCAATCTGGGGGTGGGGAACATTCAGTACTTC. Amino acids: CASNLGVGNIQYF. This sequence joins TRBV11-2 and TRBJ2-4, with D perhaps assigned TRBD1 or TRBD2 (5 bases each). The CDR3 is made up of 13 amino acids. With 7 bases removed from V and 7 bases from J, the gap between germline ends came to 14 bases. Germline values: CDR1 SGHAT, CDR2 FQNNGV.

CDR3 DNA sequence: TGTGCCAGCAGCTTATCCGCCGGGGAGTGGGTAGAGACCCAGTACTTC. Translating it yields CASSLSAGEWVETQYF. This sequence joins TRBV11-3 and TRBJ2-5, with D perhaps matching TRBD2 (5 bases). The CDR3 extends over 16 amino acids. Germline V gene data show CDR1 as SGHNT and CDR2 as YENEEA. V was clipped by 2 bases and J by 4 bases, with 17 bases between them.

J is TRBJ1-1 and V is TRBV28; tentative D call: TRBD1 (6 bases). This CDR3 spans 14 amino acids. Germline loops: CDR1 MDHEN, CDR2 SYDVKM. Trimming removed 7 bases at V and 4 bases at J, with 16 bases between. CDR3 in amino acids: CASTTNGGATEAFF. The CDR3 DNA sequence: TGTGCCAGCACAACCAATGGGGGGGCCACTGAAGCTTTCTTT.

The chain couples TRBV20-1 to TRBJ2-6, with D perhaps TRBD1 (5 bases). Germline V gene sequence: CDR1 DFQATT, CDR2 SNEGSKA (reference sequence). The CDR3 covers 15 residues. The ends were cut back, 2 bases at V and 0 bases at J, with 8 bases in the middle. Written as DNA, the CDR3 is TGCAGTGCTAGATATAGGGGCTCTGGGGCCAACGTCCTGACTTTC. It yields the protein CSARYRGSGANVLTF.

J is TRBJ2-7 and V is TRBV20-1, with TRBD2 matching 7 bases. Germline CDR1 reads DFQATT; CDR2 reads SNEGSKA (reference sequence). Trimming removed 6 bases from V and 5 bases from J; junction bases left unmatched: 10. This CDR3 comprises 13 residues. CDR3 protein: CSAAFWGGDEQYF. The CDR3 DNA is TGCAGTGCCGCCTTTTGGGGAGGGGACGAGCAGTACTTC.

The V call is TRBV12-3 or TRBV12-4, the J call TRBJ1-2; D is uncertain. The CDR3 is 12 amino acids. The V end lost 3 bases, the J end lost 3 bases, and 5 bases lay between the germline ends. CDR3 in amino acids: CASSLYDYGYTF. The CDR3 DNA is TGTGCCAGCAGTTTGTACGACTATGGCTACACCTTC.

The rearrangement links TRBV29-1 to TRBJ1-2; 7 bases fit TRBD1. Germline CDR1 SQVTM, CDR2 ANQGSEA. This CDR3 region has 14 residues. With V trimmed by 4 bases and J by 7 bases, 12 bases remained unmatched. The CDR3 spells CSVADRAQARGYTF. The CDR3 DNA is TGCAGCGTTGCCGACAGGGCCCAGGCGCGTGGCTACACCTTC.

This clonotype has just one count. The CDR3 is CSVGNSYEQYF. Written as DNA, the CDR3 is TGCAGCGTTGGGAACTCCTACGAGCAGTACTTC. The rearrangement joins TRBV29-1 to TRBJ2-7; D not certain. This CDR3 is built from 11 residues. Between the trimmed V and J ends, which lost 4 bases and 0 bases, there was a span of 4 bases. Germline V gene data show CDR1 as SQVTM and CDR2 as ANQGSEA.

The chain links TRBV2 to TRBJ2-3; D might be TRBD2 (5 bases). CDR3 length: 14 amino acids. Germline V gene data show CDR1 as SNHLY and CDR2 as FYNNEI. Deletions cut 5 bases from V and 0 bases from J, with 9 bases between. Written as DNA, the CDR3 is TGTGCCAGCAGTACTAGAGCTAGCACAGATACGCAGTATTTT. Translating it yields CASSTRASTDTQYF.

The CDR3: CASSFGTRLGEQYF. As DNA, the CDR3 is TGTGCCAGCAGCTTCGGTACCCGGTTGGGCGAGCAGTACTTC. The chain links TRBV11-3 to TRBJ2-7; D gene ambiguous. Germline V lookup: CDR1 SGHNT, CDR2 YENEEA. This CDR3 region has 14 residues. Trimming shortened V by 3 bases and J by 6 bases, and 15 bases separated the two germline ends.

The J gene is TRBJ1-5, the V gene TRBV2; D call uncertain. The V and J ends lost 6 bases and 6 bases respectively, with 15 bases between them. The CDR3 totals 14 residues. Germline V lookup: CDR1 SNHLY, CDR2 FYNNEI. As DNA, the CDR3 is TGTGCCAGCAGCGGGAGGGCAGGAACTCAGCCCCAGCATTTT. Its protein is CASSGRAGTQPQHF.

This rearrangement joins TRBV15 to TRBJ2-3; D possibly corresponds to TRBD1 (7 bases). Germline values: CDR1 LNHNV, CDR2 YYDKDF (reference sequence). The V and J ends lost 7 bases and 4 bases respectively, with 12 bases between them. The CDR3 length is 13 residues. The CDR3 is CATTQGGPDTQYF. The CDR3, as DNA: TGTGCCACCACCCAGGGGGGCCCAGATACGCAGTATTTT. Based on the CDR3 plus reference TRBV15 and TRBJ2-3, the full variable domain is DAMVIQNPRYQVTQFGKPVTLSCSQTLNHNVMYWYQQKSSQAPKLLFHYYDKDFNNEADTPDNFQSRRPNTSFCFLDIRSPGLGDTAMYLCATTQGGPDTQYFGPGTRLTVL.

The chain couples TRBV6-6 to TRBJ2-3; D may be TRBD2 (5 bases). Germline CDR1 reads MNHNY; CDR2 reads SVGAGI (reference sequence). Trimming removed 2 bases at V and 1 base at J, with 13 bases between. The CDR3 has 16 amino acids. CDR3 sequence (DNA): TGTGCCAGCAGTTACCCCCCGGGGAGCGGCACAGATACGCAGTATTTT. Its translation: CASSYPPGSGTDTQYF.

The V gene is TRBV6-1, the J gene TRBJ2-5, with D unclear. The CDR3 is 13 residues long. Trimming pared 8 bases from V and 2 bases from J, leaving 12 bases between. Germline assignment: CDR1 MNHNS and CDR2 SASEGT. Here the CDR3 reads CASRSQPQETQYF. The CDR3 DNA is TGTGCCAGCCGGTCCCAGCCGCAAGAGACCCAGTACTTC.

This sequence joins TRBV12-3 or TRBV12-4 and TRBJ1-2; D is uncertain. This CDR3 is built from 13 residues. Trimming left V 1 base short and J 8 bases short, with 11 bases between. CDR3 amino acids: CASSLVGRGGYTF. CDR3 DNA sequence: TGTGCCAGCAGTTTAGTGGGAAGAGGAGGCTACACCTTC.

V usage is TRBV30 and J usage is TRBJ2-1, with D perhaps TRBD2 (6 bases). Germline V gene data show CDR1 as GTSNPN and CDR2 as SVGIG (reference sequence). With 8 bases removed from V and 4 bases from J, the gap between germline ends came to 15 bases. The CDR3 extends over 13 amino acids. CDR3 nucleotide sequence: TGTGCCCTCTCTAGCGTCTCATACAATGAGCAGTTCTTC. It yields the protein CALSSVSYNEQFF.

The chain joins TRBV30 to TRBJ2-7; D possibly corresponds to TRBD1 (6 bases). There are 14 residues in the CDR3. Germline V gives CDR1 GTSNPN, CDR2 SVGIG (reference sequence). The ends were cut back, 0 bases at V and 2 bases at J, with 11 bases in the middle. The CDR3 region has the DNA TGTGCCTGGAGTGTCCAGGGGTCCACCTACGAGCAGTACTTC. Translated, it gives CAWSVQGSTYEQYF.

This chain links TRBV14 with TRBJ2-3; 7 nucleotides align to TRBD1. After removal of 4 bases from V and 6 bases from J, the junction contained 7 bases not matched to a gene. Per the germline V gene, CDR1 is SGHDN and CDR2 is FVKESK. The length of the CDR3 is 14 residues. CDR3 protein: CASSPTGERDTQYF. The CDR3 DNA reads TGTGCCAGCAGCCCTACAGGGGAAAGGGATACGCAGTATTTT.

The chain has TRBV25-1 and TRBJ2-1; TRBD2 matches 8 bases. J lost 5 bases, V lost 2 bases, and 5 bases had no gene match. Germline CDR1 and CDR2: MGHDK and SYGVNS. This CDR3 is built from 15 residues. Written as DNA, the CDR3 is TGTGCCAGCAGTGAACTCCCACTAGCGGACAATGAGCAGTTCTTC. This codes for CASSELPLADNEQFF.